The rows below give T cell receptor beta chains drawn from one sample of a study of blood T cell repertoires in COVID-19. Produced via immunoSEQ multiplex PCR; TCRdb's table is partial and in-frame only. The sample holds just over 300,000 clones, 80% to 90% seen once. The sequenced material came from PBMCs or T cells enriched from blood (not recorded which). The receptor source for this set is a woman younger than 35 who had recovered from COVID-19. Each CDR3 is given with its conserved first and last residue. D genes are given only for firm matches. Only some rows state a clone size, as once, few, many or a class for expanded clones.

v_call	d_call	clone_size	j_call	cdr3_aa	cdr3_nt
TRBV15	TRBD2	-	TRBJ2-3	CATSRDPGLAGGTDTQYF	TGTGCCACCAGCAGAGATCCCGGACTAGCGGGGGGCACAGATACGCAGTATTTT
TRBV11-2	-	-	TRBJ1-1	CASQVSGPSMNTEAFF	TGTGCCAGCCAGGTGTCAGGTCCATCCATGAACACTGAAGCTTTCTTT
TRBV10-3	TRBD1	-	TRBJ2-7	CAIKGTASYEQYF	TGTGCCATCAAAGGGACAGCCTCCTACGAGCAGTACTTC
TRBV5-4	-	-	TRBJ1-6	CASSGDPGAHNSPLHF	TGTGCCAGCAGCGGAGACCCCGGCGCCCATAATTCACCCCTCCACTTT
TRBV28	TRBD1	-	TRBJ2-7	CASGQGSGFGHEQYF	TGTGCCAGCGGACAGGGGAGTGGATTTGGCCACGAGCAGTACTTC
TRBV11-2	-	few	TRBJ1-1	CASSLRTQGNTEAFF	TGTGCCAGCAGCTTGAGGACACAGGGGAACACTGAAGCTTTCTTT
TRBV28	TRBD2	-	TRBJ2-6	CASSSPRLAGYRSGANVLTF	TGTGCCAGCAGTTCCCCCCGACTAGCGGGATATCGCTCTGGGGCCAACGTCCTGACTTTC
TRBV30	TRBD1	-	TRBJ2-7	CAWRVNRGQSYEQYF	TGTGCCTGGAGGGTAAATAGGGGACAGTCCTACGAGCAGTACTTC
TRBV5-1	TRBD1	-	TRBJ2-1	CASSSGQGNNEQFF	TGCGCCAGCAGCTCAGGACAGGGAAACAATGAGCAGTTCTTC
TRBV9	TRBD1	-	TRBJ2-2	CASSVQRDRGNTGELFF	TGTGCCAGCAGCGTCCAACGGGACAGGGGAAACACCGGGGAGCTGTTTTTT
TRBV18	-	-	TRBJ2-3	CASSPRGGGTDTQYF	TGTGCCAGCTCACCCCGAGGGGGGGGCACGGATACGCAGTATTTT
TRBV5-4	-	-	TRBJ1-2	CASSLDGGQRYGYTF	TGTGCCAGCAGCTTAGATGGAGGACAGCGGTATGGCTACACCTTC
TRBV19	TRBD2	-	TRBJ2-1	CASSPGGNEQFF	TGTGCCAGTAGTCCCGGGGGGAATGAGCAGTTCTTC
TRBV9	-	-	TRBJ2-6	CASSVSGSLSGANVLTF	TGTGCCAGCAGCGTATCAGGCAGCCTCTCTGGGGCCAACGTCCTGACTTTC
TRBV4-1	-	-	TRBJ2-1	CASSQDSGNLYNEQFF	TGCGCCAGCAGCCAAGATAGCGGAAACCTCTACAATGAGCAGTTCTTC
TRBV6-6	-	-	TRBJ2-7	CASSYPGGGGLEQYF	TGTGCCAGCAGTTATCCAGGGGGCGGGGGTTTAGAGCAGTACTTC
TRBV7-8	-	-	TRBJ2-7	CASSLDREGEQYF	TGTGCCAGCAGCTTAGACAGGGAAGGCGAGCAGTACTTC
TRBV27	TRBD1	-	TRBJ1-5	CASSWTGGANQPQHF	TGTGCCAGCAGCTGGACAGGGGGGGCCAATCAGCCCCAGCATTTT
TRBV2	-	-	TRBJ1-1	CASSRQANTEAFF	TGTGCCAGCAGTAGACAGGCGAACACTGAAGCTTTCTTT
TRBV11-1	TRBD1	few	TRBJ2-1	CASSLTGTGPWNEQFF	TGTGCCAGCAGCTTAACCGGGACAGGGCCTTGGAATGAGCAGTTCTTC
TRBV12-3/TRBV12-4	TRBD2	-	TRBJ2-7	CASSLAGGYEQYF	TGTGCCAGCAGTCTAGCGGGGGGCTACGAGCAGTACTTC
TRBV7-9	-	-	TRBJ2-7	CASSFIPEDEQYF	TGTGCCAGCAGCTTTATTCCAGAGGACGAGCAGTACTTC
TRBV7-6	TRBD1	-	TRBJ1-3	CASSFETGVVGNTIYF	TGTGCCAGCAGCTTCGAGACAGGGGTGGTAGGAAACACCATATATTTT
TRBV7-6	-	-	TRBJ1-5	CASSLAQGLRIDSNQPQHF	TGTGCCAGCAGCTTAGCGCAGGGACTGAGAATTGATAGCAATCAGCCCCAGCATTTT
TRBV7-3	-	-	TRBJ2-1	CASSPAGQITSYNEQFF	TGTGCCAGCAGCCCTGCCGGACAGATCACCTCTTACAATGAGCAGTTCTTC
TRBV5-5	-	-	TRBJ1-1	CASSLTGQNYEAFF	TGTGCCAGCAGCTTAACAGGCCAAAACTATGAAGCTTTCTTT
TRBV5-5	-	-	TRBJ2-7	CASSRGITSYEQYF	TGTGCCAGCAGCCGCGGGATAACATCCTACGAGCAGTACTTC
TRBV7-3	-	-	TRBJ2-1	CASSSGGNNEQFF	TGTGCCAGCAGCTCTGGCGGGAACAATGAGCAGTTCTTC
TRBV4-2	-	-	TRBJ2-3	CASSQEYQRGTDTQYF	TGTGCCAGCAGCCAAGAGTACCAGCGGGGCACAGATACGCAGTATTTT
TRBV5-1	-	-	TRBJ1-5	CASSLGGGNQPQHF	TGCGCCAGCAGCTTGGGGGGGGGCAATCAGCCCCAGCATTTT
TRBV7-3	TRBD2	-	TRBJ2-7	CASSLRTSGIHEQYF	TGTGCCAGCAGCTTAAGGACTAGCGGGATTCACGAGCAGTACTTC
TRBV12-3/TRBV12-4	-	-	TRBJ2-3	CASTTRRNTQYF	TGTGCCAGCACCACTCGGAGGAATACGCAGTATTTT
TRBV9	-	once	TRBJ1-2	CASSVVPHSPTNYGYTF	TGTGCCAGCAGCGTAGTCCCTCACAGTCCAACTAACTATGGCTACACCTTC
TRBV15	TRBD2	-	TRBJ2-5	CATSRERLAGEETQYF	TGTGCCACCAGCAGAGAGCGACTAGCGGGGGAAGAGACCCAGTACTTC
TRBV3-1/TRBV3-2	TRBD1	once	TRBJ2-2	CASSQDGTGVGELFF	TGTGCCAGCAGCCAAGATGGGACAGGGGTCGGGGAGCTGTTTTTT
TRBV27	-	-	TRBJ1-1	CASSLFAGVNTEAFF	TGTGCCAGCAGTTTATTCGCGGGGGTGAACACTGAAGCTTTCTTT
TRBV28	TRBD1	-	TRBJ1-1	CASSSPGQTMNTEAFF	TGTGCCAGCAGCTCCCCGGGACAGACAATGAACACTGAAGCTTTCTTT
TRBV12-3/TRBV12-4	-	-	TRBJ1-2	CASSREEDYGYTF	TGTGCCAGCAGCAGGGAGGAAGACTATGGCTACACCTTC
TRBV28	-	-	TRBJ1-2	CASSLSYILNYGYTF	TGTGCCAGCAGTTTGAGCTATATACTTAACTATGGCTACACCTTC
TRBV25-1	-	-	TRBJ2-5	CASSGDRAQETQYF	TGTGCCAGCAGTGGAGACAGAGCTCAAGAGACCCAGTACTTC
TRBV7-6	-	-	TRBJ1-5	CASSLVQGGGQPQHF	TGTGCCAGCAGCTTAGTACAGGGTGGAGGACAGCCCCAGCATTTT
TRBV5-4	TRBD2	once	TRBJ2-7	CASSRVGRSGEQYF	TGTGCCAGCAGCAGAGTCGGGAGGAGTGGCGAGCAGTACTTC
TRBV28	TRBD2	once	TRBJ2-5	CASSQGLAGGPKMETQYF	TGTGCCAGCAGCCAGGGACTAGCGGGGGGGCCGAAGATGGAGACCCAGTACTTC
TRBV28	TRBD2	-	TRBJ2-1	CATIPSGLAGGSNEQFF	TGTGCCACCATTCCCTCCGGACTAGCGGGAGGATCCAATGAGCAGTTCTTC
TRBV5-1	TRBD2	-	TRBJ2-1	CASSLSTSGSRYNEQFF	TGCGCCAGCAGCTTGTCGACTAGCGGGAGCCGTTACAATGAGCAGTTCTTC
TRBV7-6	TRBD2	-	TRBJ2-7	CASSFVAGDGEQYF	TGTGCCAGCAGCTTCGTAGCGGGAGATGGCGAGCAGTACTTC